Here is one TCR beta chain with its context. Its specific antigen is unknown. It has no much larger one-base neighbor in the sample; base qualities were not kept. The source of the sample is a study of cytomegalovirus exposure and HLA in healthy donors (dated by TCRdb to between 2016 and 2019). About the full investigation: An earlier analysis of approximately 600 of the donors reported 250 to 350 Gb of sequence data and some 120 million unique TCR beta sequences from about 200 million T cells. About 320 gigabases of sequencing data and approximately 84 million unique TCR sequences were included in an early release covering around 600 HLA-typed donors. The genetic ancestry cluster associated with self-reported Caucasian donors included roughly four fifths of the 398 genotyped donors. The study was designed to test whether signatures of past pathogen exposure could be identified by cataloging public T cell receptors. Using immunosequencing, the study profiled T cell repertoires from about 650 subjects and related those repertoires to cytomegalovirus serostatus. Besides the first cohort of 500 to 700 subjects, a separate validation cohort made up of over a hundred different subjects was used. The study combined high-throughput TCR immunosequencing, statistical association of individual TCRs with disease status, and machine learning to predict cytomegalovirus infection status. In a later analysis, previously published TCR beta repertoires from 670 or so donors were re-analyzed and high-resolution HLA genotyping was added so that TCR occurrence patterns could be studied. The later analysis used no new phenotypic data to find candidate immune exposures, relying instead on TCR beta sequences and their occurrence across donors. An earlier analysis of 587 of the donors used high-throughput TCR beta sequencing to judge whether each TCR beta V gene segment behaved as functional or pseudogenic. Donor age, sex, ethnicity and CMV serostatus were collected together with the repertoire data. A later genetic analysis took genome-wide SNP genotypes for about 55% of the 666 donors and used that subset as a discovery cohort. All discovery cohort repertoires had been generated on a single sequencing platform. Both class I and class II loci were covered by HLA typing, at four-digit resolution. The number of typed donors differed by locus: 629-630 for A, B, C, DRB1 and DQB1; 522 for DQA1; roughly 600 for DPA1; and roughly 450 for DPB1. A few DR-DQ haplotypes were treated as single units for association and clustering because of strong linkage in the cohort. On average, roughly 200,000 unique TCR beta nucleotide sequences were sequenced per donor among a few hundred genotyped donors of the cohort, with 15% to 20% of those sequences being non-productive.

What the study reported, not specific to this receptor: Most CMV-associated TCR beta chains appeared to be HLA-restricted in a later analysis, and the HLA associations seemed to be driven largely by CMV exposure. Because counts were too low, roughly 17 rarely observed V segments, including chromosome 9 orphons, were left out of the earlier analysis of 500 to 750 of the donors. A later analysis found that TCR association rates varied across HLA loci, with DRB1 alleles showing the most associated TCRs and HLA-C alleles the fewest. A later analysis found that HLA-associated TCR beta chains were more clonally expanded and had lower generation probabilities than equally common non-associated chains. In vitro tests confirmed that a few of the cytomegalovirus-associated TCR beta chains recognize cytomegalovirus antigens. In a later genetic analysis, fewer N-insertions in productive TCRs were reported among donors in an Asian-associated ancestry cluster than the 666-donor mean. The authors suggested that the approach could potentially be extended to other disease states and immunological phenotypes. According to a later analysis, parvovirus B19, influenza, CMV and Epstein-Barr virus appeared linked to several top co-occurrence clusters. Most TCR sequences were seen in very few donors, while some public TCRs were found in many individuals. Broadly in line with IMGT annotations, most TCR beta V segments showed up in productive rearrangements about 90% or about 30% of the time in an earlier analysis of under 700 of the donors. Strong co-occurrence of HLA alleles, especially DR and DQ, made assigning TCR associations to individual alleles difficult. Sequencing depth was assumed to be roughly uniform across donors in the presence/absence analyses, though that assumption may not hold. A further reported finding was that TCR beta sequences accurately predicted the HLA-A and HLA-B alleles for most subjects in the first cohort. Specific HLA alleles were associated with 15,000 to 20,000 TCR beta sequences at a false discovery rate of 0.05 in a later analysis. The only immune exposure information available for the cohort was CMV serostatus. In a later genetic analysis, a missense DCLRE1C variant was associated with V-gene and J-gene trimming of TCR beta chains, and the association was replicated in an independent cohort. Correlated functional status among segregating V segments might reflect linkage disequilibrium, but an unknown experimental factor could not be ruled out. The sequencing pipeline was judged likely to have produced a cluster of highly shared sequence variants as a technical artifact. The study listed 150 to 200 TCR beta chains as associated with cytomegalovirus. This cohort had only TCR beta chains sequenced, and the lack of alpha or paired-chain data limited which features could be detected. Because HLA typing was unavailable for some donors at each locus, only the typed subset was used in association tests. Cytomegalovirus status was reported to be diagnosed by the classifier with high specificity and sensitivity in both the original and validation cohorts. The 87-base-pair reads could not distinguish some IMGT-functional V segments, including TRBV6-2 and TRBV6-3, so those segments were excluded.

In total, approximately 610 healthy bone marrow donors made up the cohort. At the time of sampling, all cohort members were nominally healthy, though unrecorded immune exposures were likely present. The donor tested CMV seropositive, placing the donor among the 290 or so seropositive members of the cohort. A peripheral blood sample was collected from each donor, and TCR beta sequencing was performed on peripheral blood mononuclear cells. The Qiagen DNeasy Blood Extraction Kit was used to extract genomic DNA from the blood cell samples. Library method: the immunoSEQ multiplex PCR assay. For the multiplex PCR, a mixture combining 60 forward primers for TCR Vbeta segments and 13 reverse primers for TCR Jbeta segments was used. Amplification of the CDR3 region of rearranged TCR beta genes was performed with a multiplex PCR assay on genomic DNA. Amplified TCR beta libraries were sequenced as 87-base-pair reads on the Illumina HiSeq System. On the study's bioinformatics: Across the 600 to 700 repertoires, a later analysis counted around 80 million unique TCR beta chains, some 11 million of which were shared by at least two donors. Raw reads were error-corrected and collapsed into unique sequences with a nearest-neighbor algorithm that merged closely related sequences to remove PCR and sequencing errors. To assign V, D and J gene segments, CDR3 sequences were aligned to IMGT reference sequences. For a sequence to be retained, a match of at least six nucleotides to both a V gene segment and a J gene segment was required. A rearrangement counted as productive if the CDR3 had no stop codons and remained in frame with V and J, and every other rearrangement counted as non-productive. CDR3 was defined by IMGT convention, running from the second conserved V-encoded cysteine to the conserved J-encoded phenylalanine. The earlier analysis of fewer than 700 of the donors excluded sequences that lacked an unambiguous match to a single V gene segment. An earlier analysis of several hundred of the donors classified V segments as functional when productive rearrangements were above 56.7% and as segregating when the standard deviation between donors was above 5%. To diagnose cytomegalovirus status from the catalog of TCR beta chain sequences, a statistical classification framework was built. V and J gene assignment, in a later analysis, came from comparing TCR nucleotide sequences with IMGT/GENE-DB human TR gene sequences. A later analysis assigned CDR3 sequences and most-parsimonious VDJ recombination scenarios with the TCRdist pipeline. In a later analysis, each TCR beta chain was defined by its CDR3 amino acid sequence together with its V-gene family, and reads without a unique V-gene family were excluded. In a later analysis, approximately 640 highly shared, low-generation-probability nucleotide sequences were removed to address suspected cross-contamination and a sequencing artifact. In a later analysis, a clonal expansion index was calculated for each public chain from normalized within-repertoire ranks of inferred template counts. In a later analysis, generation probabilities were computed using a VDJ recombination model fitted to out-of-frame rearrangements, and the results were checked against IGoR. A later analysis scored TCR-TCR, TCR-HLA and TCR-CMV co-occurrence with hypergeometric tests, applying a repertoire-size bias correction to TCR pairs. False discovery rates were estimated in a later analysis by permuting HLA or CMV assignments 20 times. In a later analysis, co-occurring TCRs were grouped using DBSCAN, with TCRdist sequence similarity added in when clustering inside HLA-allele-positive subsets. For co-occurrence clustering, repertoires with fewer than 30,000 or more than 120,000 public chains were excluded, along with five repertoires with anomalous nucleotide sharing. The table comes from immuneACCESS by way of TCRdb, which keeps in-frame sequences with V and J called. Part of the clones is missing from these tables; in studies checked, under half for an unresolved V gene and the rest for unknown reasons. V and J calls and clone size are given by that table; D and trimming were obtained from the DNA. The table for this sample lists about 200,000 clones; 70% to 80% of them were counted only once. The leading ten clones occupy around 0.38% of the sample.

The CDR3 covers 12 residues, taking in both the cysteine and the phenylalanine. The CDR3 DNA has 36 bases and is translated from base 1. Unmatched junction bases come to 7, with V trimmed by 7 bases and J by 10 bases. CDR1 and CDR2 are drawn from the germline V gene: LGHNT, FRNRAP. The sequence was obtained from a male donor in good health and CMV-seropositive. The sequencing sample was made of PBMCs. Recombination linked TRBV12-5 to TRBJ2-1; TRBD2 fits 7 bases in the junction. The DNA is TGTGCTAGTGAAGACTGGGGGGGGGAGCAGTTCTTC. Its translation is CASEDWGGEQFF.